These T cell receptor beta chains were read from a single sample in a study of CD8 T cells in ankylosing spondylitis. TCRdb re-called the 5' RACE reads through MiXCR, storing one row per CDR3 protein. Of a few hundred thousand distinct CDR3 sequences listed, 17% are singletons. Input material: blood, either unsorted or a sorted T cell fraction (not recorded which). The receptors here all came from a male donor with ankylosing spondylitis. Each CDR3 is given with its conserved first and last residue. A D gene is named only where the DNA matches it firmly. Rows give clone size only sometimes, using once, few, many, or a class for an expanded clone.

TRBJ1-1 | - | TRBV6-6 | - | TGTGCCAGCAGTTACTCAAGGGATCCCACTGAAGCTTTCTTT | CASSYSRDPTEAFF
TRBJ2-3 | - | TRBV20-1 | - | TGCAGTGCTAGGGGGCAGGATACGCAGTATTTT | CSARGQDTQYF
TRBJ1-6 | - | TRBV7-8 | - | TGTGCCAGCAGCTTAGCTAAGTCCGCTAGATCACCCCCCCACTTT | CASSLAKSARSPPHF
TRBJ2-7 | few | TRBV9 | - | TGTGCCAGCAGCGTAGCTCTAGGGGGGCCCTACGAGCAGTACTTC | CASSVALGGPYEQYF
TRBJ1-1 | - | TRBV18 | - | TGTGCCAGCTCACCTCAGGGTACAGGTTTATTCACTGAAGCTTTCTTT | CASSPQGTGLFTEAFF
TRBJ2-4 | few | TRBV20-1 | TRBD2 | TGCAGTGCCTGGACTAGCGGAGGGAACATTCAGTACTTC | CSAWTSGGNIQYF
TRBJ1-4 | few | TRBV5-1 | - | TGCGCCAGCAGCTTGGGGTTATTGGGGGCCGAAAAACTGTTTTTT | CASSLGLLGAEKLFF
TRBJ2-6 | - | TRBV20-1 | - | TGCAGTGCCATGGGGACTCTTGAGCGATCTGGGGCCAACGTCCTGACTTTC | CSAMGTLERSGANVLTF
TRBJ2-7 | few | TRBV5-1 | - | TGCGCCAGCACCTCGGGCCTCTCCTACGAGCAGTACTTC | CASTSGLSYEQYF
TRBJ2-3 | few | TRBV29-1 | TRBD2 | TGCAGCGTTGGAGTAAGCGGGGGTGCAGATACGCAGTATTTT | CSVGVSGGADTQYF
TRBJ1-5 | - | TRBV2 | - | TGTGCCAGCAAGGTGGAGGGACGGCAGCCCCAGCATTTT | CASKVEGRQPQHF
TRBJ2-7 | few | TRBV2 | - | TGTGCCAGCGCCTTTGGGGAGCAGTACTTC | CASAFGEQYF
TRBJ2-1 | few | TRBV11-1 | TRBD2 | TGTGCCAGCAGCTTTGAGTTTATAGTGGGGGGGTATCACAATGAGCAGTTCTTC | CASSFEFIVGGYHNEQFF
TRBJ2-1 | - | TRBV7-2 | TRBD2 | TGTGCCAGCACCTCAGCGGGGGGTCGCCGCTACAATGAGCAGTTCTTC | CASTSAGGRRYNEQFF
TRBJ2-1 | many | TRBV5-1 | - | TGCGCCAGCAGCTTGGCCGAGTCGGGCCTCAATGAGCAGTTCTTC | CASSLAESGLNEQFF
TRBJ1-3 | - | TRBV6-6 | TRBD1 | TGTGCCAGCACCCAGGGGGGAGGCACCATATATTTT | CASTQGGGTIYF
TRBJ1-2 | - | TRBV20-1 | TRBD1 | TGCAGTTCCCTTGTGGGACAGGGGTTCAACTATGGCTACACCTTC | CSSLVGQGFNYGYTF
TRBJ2-7 | few | TRBV6-5 | - | TGTGCCAGCAGTCACGACAGGAGGTCCTACGAGCAGTACTTC | CASSHDRRSYEQYF
TRBJ1-3 | - | TRBV2 | - | TGTGCCAGCAGTCTGGACCGTTTCTCTGGAAACACCATATATTTT | CASSLDRFSGNTIYF
TRBJ1-6 | few | TRBV20-1 | - | TGCAGTGCTAGGTGGGACTCCAATTCACCCCTCCACTTT | CSARWDSNSPLHF
TRBJ1-1 | few | TRBV5-1 | - | TGCGCCAGCAGCCCTGGGGAGACGGTAGCTTTCTTT | CASSPGETVAFF
TRBJ2-6 | - | TRBV5-4 | - | TGTGCCAGCAGCTTTCCAGAGCCTGGGGCCAACGTCCTGACTTTC | CASSFPEPGANVLTF
TRBJ1-2 | many | TRBV12-3/TRBV12-4 | TRBD1 | TGTGCCAGCAGCCCCCGGACAGGGGTAAAGATCTATGGCTACACCTTC | CASSPRTGVKIYGYTF
TRBJ1-1 | few | TRBV18 | - | TGTGCCAGCTCACCACTGGCTGAAGCTTTCTTT | CASSPLAEAFF
TRBJ2-7 | few | TRBV5-8 | TRBD1 | TGTGCCAGCAGCCCTGGACAGGGCCGCCAGTACTTC | CASSPGQGRQYF
TRBJ2-1 | - | TRBV6-2/TRBV6-3 | TRBD1 | TGTGCCAGCAGCACAACCCGAGCACAGGGGAGTGAGCAGTTCTTC | CASSTTRAQGSEQFF
TRBJ2-5 | - | TRBV10-3 | - | TGTGCCATCAGTCTGAACATGGGGGCCGGGGAGACCCAGTACTTC | CAISLNMGAGETQYF
TRBJ1-5 | many | TRBV12-3/TRBV12-4 | - | TGTGCCAGCAGTTTCTCCCTACAGCCCCAGCATTTT | CASSFSLQPQHF
TRBJ2-1 | many | TRBV12-3/TRBV12-4 | - | TGTGCCAGCAGCTCCCTGTGGGGGTGGGACAATGAGCAGTTCTTC | CASSSLWGWDNEQFF
TRBJ1-5 | - | TRBV10-3 | - | TGTGCCATCAGTGATAACGGTTATAGCAATCAGCCCCAGCATTTT | CAISDNGYSNQPQHF
TRBJ2-7 | - | TRBV11-2 | - | TGTGCCAGCAGCGGGAGACGGTACGAGCAGTACTTC | CASSGRRYEQYF
TRBJ2-7 | few | TRBV9 | TRBD2 | TGTGCCAGCAGCGCAGGACTAGCCACCTCCTACGAGCAGTACTTC | CASSAGLATSYEQYF
TRBJ2-5 | - | TRBV13 | - | TGTGCCAGCAGCTTAGAAGCATTCCCGACCCAGTACTTC | CASSLEAFPTQYF
TRBJ2-3 | - | TRBV5-1 | TRBD1 | TGCGCCAGCAGCCGGACAGGCTCTAGCACAGATACGCAGTATTTT | CASSRTGSSTDTQYF
TRBJ1-2 | - | TRBV29-1 | - | TGCAGCGTTGAACTTGGCAGGGTGTTGGGCTACACCTTC | CSVELGRVLGYTF
TRBJ2-3 | many | TRBV5-1 | - | TGCGCCAGCAGTACGACTTCGCGGGCAGATACGCAGTATTTT | CASSTTSRADTQYF
TRBJ1-2 | - | TRBV6-5 | TRBD1 | TGTGCCAGCAGAACAGGGGCCGGTGGCTACACCTTC | CASRTGAGGYTF
TRBJ1-1 | many | TRBV6-1 | TRBD1 | TGTGCCAGCAGTCCTCCAGGACAGGGGGGTGAAGCTTTCTTT | CASSPPGQGGEAFF
TRBJ2-1 | few | TRBV20-1 | - | TGCAGTGCTAGAGGGCGGCGGGGTAGCTCCTACAATGAGCAGTTCTTC | CSARGRRGSSYNEQFF
TRBJ2-3 | - | TRBV10-2 | TRBD2 | TGCGCCAGCAGGGGTAGCGGGAGGGCTACAGATACGCAGTATTTT | CASRGSGRATDTQYF
TRBJ1-1 | many | TRBV5-1 | - | TGTGCCAGCAGTGTGGGACAAGCAAACACTGAAGCTTTCTTT | CASSVGQANTEAFF
TRBJ1-1 | - | TRBV7-2 | - | TGTGCCAGCAGCTTATTTGGGGGGCACACTGAAGCTTTCTTT | CASSLFGGHTEAFF
TRBJ2-2 | - | TRBV29-1 | TRBD2 | TGCAGCGTTGAAGAGTCTGGGCGGGAGACCGGGGAGCTGTTTTTT | CSVEESGRETGELFF
TRBJ2-1 | few | TRBV14 | TRBD2 | TGTGCCAGCACCAAGACTAGCGGGGGGGCATATGAGCAGTTCTTC | CASTKTSGGAYEQFF
TRBJ2-4 | - | TRBV20-1 | TRBD2 | TGCAGTGCTAGAGATGTCCAGCGGGAGGGGGGGTACATTCAGTACTTC | CSARDVQREGGYIQYF
TRBJ2-1 | - | TRBV7-8 | TRBD2 | TGTTGCGTTTCGGGGGGGGCAGGTGAGCAGTTCTTC | CCVSGGAGEQFF
TRBJ1-4 | many | TRBV20-1 | - | TGCAGTGCTAGAGAGGACGGACTCAATGAAAAACTGTTTTTT | CSAREDGLNEKLFF
TRBJ1-2 | - | TRBV10-2 | - | TGCGCCAGCAGTCAACAGGGAGAATATGGCTACACCTTC | CASSQQGEYGYTF
TRBJ1-6 | - | TRBV7-2 | - | TGTGCCAGCAGCTTAGGAGGGGGGGATAATTCACCCCTCCACTTT | CASSLGGGDNSPLHF